Presented here are 5 T cell receptor beta chains from one specimen sequenced in a study of beta chain features in type 1 diabetes. Reverse transcribing all isolated RNA meant expressed TCRB transcripts were sequenced. Data came from immunoSEQ multiplex PCR; TCRdb stores just in-frame clones and leaves some out. Of hundreds of thousands of clones in the sample, 12% to 15% were seen once. Sequenced material: central memory CD4+ T cells from blood. These receptors were obtained from a man between 25 and 39 years old in good health.

In its sample, this clone was seen a few times. This sequence joins TRBV11-1 and TRBJ1-3; D remains ambiguous. From germline, CDR1 is SGHAT and CDR2 FQDESV (reference sequence). V shed 3 bases and J shed 0 bases, with 6 bases lying between them. The length of the CDR3 is 14 residues. The DNA for the CDR3 is TGTGCCAGCAGCTTCCGGGACTCTGGAAACACCATATATTTT. Translated, it gives CASSFRDSGNTIYF.

This clone has just a few counts. The V and J genes are TRBV5-1 and TRBJ2-2, with unresolved D. Germline V gene lookup returns CDR1 SGHRS and CDR2 YFSETQ. Trimming removed 1 base from V and 5 bases from J, with 12 bases in between. The CDR3 has 15 residues. DNA of the CDR3: TGCGCCAGCAGCTTGAGTCCCGGCTCTACCGGGGAGCTGTTTTTT. Encoded protein: CASSLSPGSTGELFF.

This clone was seen a handful of times. The chain links TRBV25-1 to TRBJ2-4; D call uncertain. The V gene lost 1 base and the J gene lost 0 bases, with 7 bases spanning the gap. The CDR3 is made up of 15 amino acids. Germline CDR1 and CDR2: MGHDK and SYGVNS. Here the CDR3 reads CASSESSRAKNIQYF. The CDR3 DNA follows: TGTGCCAGCAGTGAATCGAGCAGAGCCAAAAACATTCAGTACTTC. The variable domain in full, with the rest retrieved from reference TRBV25-1 and TRBJ2-4, is EADIYQTPRYLVIGTGKKITLECSQTMGHDKMYWYQQDPGMELHLIHYSYGVNSTEKGDLSSESTVSRIRTEHFPLTLESARPSHTSQYLCASSESSRAKNIQYFGAGTRLSVL.

This clone was recorded once. The rearrangement uses TRBV15 and TRBJ2-5, with TRBD2 as a possible D gene (5 bases). V was shortened by 0 bases and J by 9 bases, with 17 bases between the two germline ends. Germline V lookup: CDR1 LNHNV, CDR2 YYDKDF (reference sequence). The CDR3 sequence is 15 residues long. The CDR3 loop reads CATSREAGSYGAQYF. The CDR3, as DNA: TGTGCCACCAGCAGAGAGGCGGGCAGTTACGGGGCCCAGTACTTC.

A few counts support this clone. This rearrangement joins TRBV6-6 to TRBJ1-2; 9 nucleotides align to TRBD1. Germline values: CDR1 MNHNY, CDR2 SVGAGI (reference sequence). CDR3 length equals 16 residues. Losses at the gene ends were 8 bases for V and 3 bases for J; bases not matched to a gene: 13. The CDR3 here is CASRPGQGWIHYGYTF. The DNA of the CDR3 is TGTGCCAGCCGACCGGGACAGGGATGGATCCACTATGGCTACACCTTC.